The 7 T cell receptor beta chains in this list originate from one sample, sequenced in a study of monozygotic twins with inflammatory bowel disease. Reanalyzing the 5' RACE reads, TCRdb keeps one entry per CDR3 protein, without DNA. The data show around 150,000 distinct CDR3 sequences, and the top ten clones hold roughly 3%. Material: blood. These receptors were collected from a human donor with ulcerative colitis or Crohn's disease, or a healthy co-twin of an affected twin (not recorded which).

V is TRBV10-2 and J is TRBJ1-1; with no DNA, the TCRdb D assignment of TRBD1 cannot be verified. Germline V lookup: CDR1 WSHSY, CDR2 SAAADI. The length of the CDR3 is 17 residues. CDR3: CASSESSPGGMNTEAFF.

This chain joins TRBV12-3 or TRBV12-4 and TRBJ2-7; TCRdb designates TRBD2, a call that cannot be tested without DNA. The CDR3 is 15 residues long. This CDR3 reads CASSREGSGGLEQYF.

V and J are TRBV12-3 or TRBV12-4 and TRBJ2-2. This CDR3 contains 14 residues. CDR3 sequence reads: CASSETVNTGELFF.

V gene TRBV28 combines with J gene TRBJ2-1; TCRdb's D call, TRBD2, is unchecked because there is no DNA. There are 14 residues in the CDR3. In germline, CDR1 is MDHEN, CDR2 SYDVKM. The CDR3 spells CASSLTGGRNEQFF.

The rearrangement joins TRBV3-1 to TRBJ2-5; no DNA is available, so the TRBD1 call from TCRdb remains unchecked. CDR1 and CDR2 (germline): LGHDT, YNNKEL (reference sequence). The CDR3 is 16 residues long. The CDR3 sequence is CASSQRWSQGQETQYF.

The J gene is TRBJ2-7, the V gene TRBV6-5; the TRBD2 assignment by TCRdb is unverifiable without DNA. Germline-derived CDR1 and CDR2 are MNHEY and SVGAGI. The CDR3 contains 19 residues. The CDR3 region is CASSYWGTSGGMVAYEQYF.

This rearrangement joins TRBV28 to TRBJ1-5. This CDR3 spans 15 amino acids. CDR1 and CDR2 from the germline V gene are MDHEN and SYDVKM. The CDR3 loop is CASSPQSWEGQPQHF.